These 30 T cell receptor beta chains were sequenced from one sample in a study of blood T cells in healthy people across ages. Using a J-beta primer mix together with a sample-barcoded 5' primer, a second PCR was run for 7 to 11 cycles. TCRdb fed the 5' RACE reads into MiXCR, producing one record per CDR3 protein. The repertoire holds around 2 million distinct CDR3 sequences, with roughly two fifths as singletons. Sequencing input: blood. The origin of the receptors is a human donor in good health.

A word on this clonotype: This may arise from a read error, as a much more abundant clone is one base away. The rearrangement links TRBV7-2 to TRBJ1-3; D unresolved. The CDR3 is 13 amino acids. Germline assignment: CDR1 SGHTA and CDR2 FQGNSA. The CDR3 DNA is TGTGCCAGCAGCTTAGCTTCTGGAAACACCCTATATTTT. Protein sequence: CASSLASGNTLYF. Based on the CDR3 plus reference TRBV7-2 and TRBJ1-3, the full variable domain is GAGVSQSPSNKVTEKGKDVELRCDPISGHTALYWYRQSLGQGLEFLIYFQGNSAPDKSGLPSDRFSAERTGGSVSTLTIQRTQQEDSAVYLCASSLASGNTLYFGEGSWLTVV.

This clonotype came up a few times. The chain carries TRBV27 and TRBJ1-4; 8 bases agree with TRBD1. This CDR3 is 17 amino acids long. The V segment lost 5 bases and the J segment 3 bases; nucleotides outside the gene matches: 11. Germline loops: CDR1 MNHEY, CDR2 SMNVEV (reference sequence). As DNA, the CDR3 is TGTGCCAGCAGTCCATCGACAGGGGATCTCCCTAATGAAAAACTGTTTTTT. Encoded protein: CASSPSTGDLPNEKLFF.

This chain uses TRBV11-2 with TRBJ2-3; D perhaps matches TRBD2 (7 bases). V was cut by 5 bases and J by 5 bases, with 17 bases left in between. The CDR3 runs 15 residues. Germline CDR1 SGHAT, CDR2 FQNNGV. CDR3 sequence reads: CASSPHRGGVDTQYF. The DNA of the CDR3 is TGTGCCAGCAGCCCCCATAGGGGGGGTGTAGATACGCAGTATTTT.

This chain uses TRBV5-1 with TRBJ1-2, with D unresolved. CDR3 length: 15 residues. Trimming pared 4 bases from V and 2 bases from J, leaving 15 bases between. Germline assignment: CDR1 SGHRS and CDR2 YFSETQ. The CDR3 region is CASSARPSGNYGYTF. The CDR3 nucleotides are TGCGCCAGCAGCGCGCGCCCTTCGGGAAACTATGGCTACACCTTC.

A few counts support this clonotype. The gene calls are TRBV4-1 and TRBJ2-4, with TRBD2 matching over 9 bases. The CDR3 has 15 residues. CDR1 MGHRA and CDR2 YSYEKL come from the germline V gene. V shed 5 bases, J shed 9 bases, and the junction held 11 bases outside the gene matches. The DNA for the CDR3 is TGCGCCAGCAGCTCCCTACTAGCGGGTCCGCCCATTCAGTACTTC. Amino acid sequence: CASSSLLAGPPIQYF.

The genes are TRBV29-1 and TRBJ2-4; a possible D gene is TRBD2 (6 bases). The DNA end is more similar to TRBJ2-7, so the J call may be wrong. The germline V gene has CDR1 SQVTM and CDR2 ANQGSEA. CDR3 length equals 12 residues. The DNA of the CDR3 is TGCAGCGCTGAGACTCCGGGGGACGAGCAGTACTTC. As protein: CSAETPGDEQYF.

This clonotype was observed a handful of times. The gene calls are TRBV11-3 and TRBJ1-6, with D perhaps TRBD1 (5 bases). V was pared by 5 bases and J by 5 bases, with 19 bases between. CDR3 length equals 17 residues. In germline, CDR1 is SGHNT, CDR2 YENEEA. DNA of the CDR3: TGTGCCAGCAGCGGGCGTAGAACCGGGGCCAATAATTCACCCCTCCACTTT. This encodes CASSGRRTGANNSPLHF. The full variable domain, its missing parts supplied by reference TRBV11-3 and TRBJ1-6, is EAGVVQSPRYKIIEKKQPVAFWCNPISGHNTLYWYLQNLGQGPELLIRYENEEAVDDSQLPKDRFSAERLKGVDSTLKIQPAELGDSAVYLCASSGRRTGANNSPLHFGNGTRLTVT.

The chain is built from TRBV5-1 and TRBJ1-2; 7 nucleotides line up with TRBD1. The CDR3 is made up of 18 amino acids. The trim removed 4 bases at V and 0 bases at J, leaving 15 bases unmatched. In germline, CDR1 is SGHRS, CDR2 YFSETQ. CDR3 amino acids: CASSLRPRTGLANYGYTF. CDR3 DNA: TGCGCCAGCAGCCTGAGGCCTAGGACAGGCCTAGCTAACTATGGCTACACCTTC.

This clonotype was observed many times. The chain employs TRBV29-1 and TRBJ2-3, with D hard to call. The germline V gene encodes CDR1 SQVTM and CDR2 ANQGSEA. V lost 5 bases, J lost 8 bases, and 8 bases lay in between. The CDR3 loop spans 10 amino acids. This chain's CDR3 is CSVLSTTQYF. As DNA, the CDR3 is TGCAGCGTTCTCTCAACTACGCAGTATTTT.

There are many counts of this clonotype. V and J are TRBV6-2 or TRBV6-3 and TRBJ2-7; possible D gene TRBD2, 5 bases. Trimming took off 0 bases at V and 3 bases at J, with 12 bases between the two ends. The CDR3 runs to 15 residues. The germline gives CDR1 MNHEY, CDR2 SVGEGT. CDR3 nucleotide sequence: TGTGCCAGCAGTTACTCGAAACGGGGAAACTACGAGCAGTACTTC. Translation gives CASSYSKRGNYEQYF.

The chain employs TRBV5-1 and TRBJ2-7, with D unclear. The CDR3 is made up of 14 amino acids. The germline V gene encodes CDR1 SGHRS and CDR2 YFSETQ. Trimming cost V 0 bases and J 4 bases, with 11 bases left between them. The CDR3 sequence: CASSLEGSRYEQYF. CDR3 DNA sequence: TGCGCCAGCAGCTTGGAGGGCAGTCGGTACGAGCAGTACTTC.

This clonotype was detected only a few times. This chain connects TRBV10-3 to TRBJ1-2; TRBD1 matches 7 bases. There are 11 residues in the CDR3. V shed 6 bases and J 8 bases; nucleotides not matched to a gene: 3. Germline loops: CDR1 ENHRY, CDR2 SYGVKD. The CDR3 DNA sequence: TGTGCCATCAGCGTGGACAGGGGCTACACCTTC. It is translated as CAISVDRGYTF.

This clonotype was detected a few times. The V and J genes are TRBV10-3 and TRBJ2-3; maybe TRBD1 (5 bases). V gave up 4 bases and J gave up 7 bases, with 18 bases separating them. The CDR3 totals 15 residues. Per germline, CDR1 ENHRY and CDR2 SYGVKD. The CDR3 DNA is TGTGCCATCAGTGCCGACCCAGGGCCTATTCATACGCAGTATTTT. Translation: CAISADPGPIHTQYF.

The chain joins TRBV7-2 to TRBJ2-6; D is unresolved. This CDR3 is built from 13 residues. CDR1 and CDR2 (germline): SGHTA, FQGNSA. Trimming cost V 6 bases and J 16 bases, with 19 bases left between them. DNA for the CDR3: TGTGCCAGCAGTTCTGGAAACAGCTTAAAACTGACTTTC. Protein product: CASSSGNSLKLTF.

Remarks on this clonotype: A much larger clone sits a single nucleotide away, making a read error possible. The V and J genes are TRBV28 and TRBJ2-1; perhaps TRBD2 as D (6 bases). This CDR3 is built from 13 residues. Germline CDR1 reads MDHEN; CDR2 reads SYDVKM. CDR3 DNA: TGTGCCAGCAGCCCACTAGCCTACAATGAGCGGTTCTTC. This encodes CASSPLAYNERFF.

This clonotype was counted only a few times. V gene TRBV7-9 combines with J gene TRBJ1-2; D ambiguous. The length of the CDR3 is 13 residues. Germline CDR1 and CDR2: SEHNR and FQNEAQ (reference sequence). Trimming took off 5 bases at V and 7 bases at J, with 14 bases between the two ends. CDR3 in DNA: TGTGCCAGCAGCCCTCCGCATTCCGTTGGCTACACCTTC. This sequence encodes CASSPPHSVGYTF.

V gene TRBV29-1 combines with J gene TRBJ2-1, with 8 bases fitting TRBD1. The CDR3 covers 12 residues. Germline V CDR1 and CDR2: SQVTM, ANQGSEA. The junction had 6 bases not matched to a gene; V was cut back by 6 bases and J by 8 bases. The CDR3: CSVPDRGYEQFF. In DNA, the CDR3 is TGCAGCGTACCCGACAGGGGATATGAGCAGTTCTTC.

J is TRBJ2-5 and V is TRBV29-1, with a tentative D call TRBD1 (5 bases). V lost 5 bases and J 6 bases, leaving 13 bases between the germline ends. The length of the CDR3 is 12 residues. In germline, CDR1 is SQVTM, CDR2 ANQGSEA. DNA for the CDR3: TGCAGCGTTTCAGGGATGGGAAAGACCCAGTACTTC. Residues: CSVSGMGKTQYF.

The chain joins TRBV6-2 or TRBV6-3 to TRBJ1-1, with TRBD1 as a possible D gene (5 bases). Germline assignment: CDR1 MNHEY and CDR2 SVGEGT. Trimming took 2 bases from V and 8 from J, leaving 12 bases between them. The CDR3 covers 13 residues. For the CDR3, the DNA is TGTGCCAGCAGTTACGGGCAGGGAGCCGAAGCTTTCTTT. It encodes CASSYGQGAEAFF.

This sequence joins TRBV20-1 and TRBJ2-3, with D unresolved. This CDR3 has 14 amino acids. Trimming shortened V by 3 bases and J by 0 bases, and 10 bases separated the two germline ends. Germline V gene data show CDR1 as DFQATT and CDR2 as SNEGSKA (reference sequence). The CDR3 bases are TGCAGTGCTAGGGCCTCAGAGAGCACAGATACGCAGTATTTT. This gives the protein CSARASESTDTQYF.

This clonotype was seen a handful of times. The chain recombines TRBV25-1 with TRBJ1-2; D possibly corresponds to TRBD1 (5 bases). Between the trimmed V and J ends, which lost 2 bases and 8 bases, there was a span of 18 bases. The germline V gene has CDR1 MGHDK and CDR2 SYGVNS. The length of the CDR3 is 15 residues. CDR3: CASSEGSKGRGGYTF. Here the CDR3 DNA reads TGTGCCAGCAGTGAAGGGAGTAAGGGGCGTGGAGGCTACACCTTC.

The chain has TRBV28 and TRBJ2-7; TRBD1 is a possible D gene (5 bases). Germline V gene data show CDR1 as MDHEN and CDR2 as SYDVKM. The CDR3 totals 14 residues. V was pared by 5 bases and J by 7 bases, with 18 bases between. In nucleotides, the CDR3 is TGTGCCAGCAGTCACGACCCCAGGGTCGGGGAGCAGTACTTC. Protein sequence: CASSHDPRVGEQYF.

The chain uses TRBV12-3 or TRBV12-4 and TRBJ2-7; D may be TRBD1 (5 bases). There are 15 residues in the CDR3. The V gene lost 4 bases and the J gene lost 2 bases, with 15 bases spanning the gap. The CDR3 protein is CASSSQGSGPYEQYF. The CDR3 nucleotides read TGTGCCAGCAGTTCCCAAGGTTCAGGGCCCTACGAGCAGTACTTC.

This clonotype was seen a single time. V gene TRBV4-3 combines with J gene TRBJ2-6, with TRBD1 matching over 8 bases. The CDR3 sequence is 18 residues long. The germline V gene has CDR1 LGHNA and CDR2 YSLEER. The ends lost 2 bases at V and 0 bases at J; junction bases unmatched: 6. DNA of the CDR3: TGCGCCAGCAGCCAACGGGACAGGCGTTTCTCTGGGGCCAACGTCCTGACTTTC. Its translation: CASSQRDRRFSGANVLTF.

This clonotype was recorded a few times. The chain couples TRBV7-9 to TRBJ2-5; D uncertain. Germline CDR1 is SEHNR and CDR2 is FQNEAQ (reference sequence). The CDR3 totals 13 residues. Trimming took 1 base from V and 5 from J, leaving 8 bases between them. The CDR3 DNA sequence: TGTGCCAGCAGCTTAGTGGGATACGAGACCCAGTACTTC. Protein product: CASSLVGYETQYF.

The rearrangement links TRBV7-2 to TRBJ1-2; D possibly corresponds to TRBD1 (6 bases). V was clipped by 6 bases and J by 7 bases, with 18 bases between them. Germline V CDR1 and CDR2: SGHTA, FQGNSA. This CDR3 is built from 14 residues. CDR3: CASSIGVTGSGYTF. CDR3 sequence (DNA): TGTGCCAGCAGTATAGGAGTTACAGGGAGTGGCTACACCTTC.

This clonotype was found a few times. This rearrangement joins TRBV5-6 to TRBJ1-1; D perhaps matches TRBD1 (6 bases). There are 15 residues in the CDR3. The V end was cut by 6 bases, the J end by 8 bases, with 23 bases between. Looked up from germline, CDR1 is SGHDT and CDR2 is YYEEEE. The CDR3 sequence is CASTETHTGTYEAFF. In nucleotides, the CDR3 is TGTGCCAGCACAGAAACACATACCGGGACATACGAAGCTTTCTTT.

As to this clonotype: The CDR3 ends on some other residue instead of the conserved phenylalanine or tryptophan, so this is likely a read error. The CDR3, as DNA: TGTGCCAGCAGTTTAAGCGGGGAGACCTACAATGAGCAGTTCGTC. Encoded protein: CASSLSGETYNEQFV. The V gene is TRBV12-3 or TRBV12-4, the J gene TRBJ2-1, with TRBD2 matching 7 bases. V shed 2 bases and J 2 bases; nucleotides not matched to a gene: 3. This CDR3 contains 15 residues.

This clonotype has just a few counts. V is TRBV7-2 and J is TRBJ1-2, with TRBD1 as a possible D gene (5 bases). This CDR3 spans 11 amino acids. V was shortened by 3 bases and J by 10 bases, with 9 bases between the two germline ends. From germline, CDR1 is SGHTA and CDR2 FQGNSA. The CDR3 nucleotides read TGTGCCAGCAGCTTCCAGGGTTTCTACACCTTC. Its protein is CASSFQGFYTF.

The V call is TRBV7-2, the J call TRBJ2-7; no definite D call. The CDR3 has 13 amino acids. Trimming removed 6 bases at V and 3 bases at J, with 12 bases between. In germline, CDR1 is SGHTA, CDR2 FQGNSA. The CDR3 spells CASRWKGNYEQYF. In DNA, the CDR3 is TGTGCCAGCAGGTGGAAAGGGAACTACGAGCAGTACTTC.